The subject of this entry is one T cell receptor (beta chain). Its specificity is not known. The V gene's germline CDR1 is SGHRS and CDR2 YFSETQ. CDR3 length equals 15 residues. V gave up 4 bases and J gave up 6 bases; unmatched junction bases: 7. TCRdb re-derived calls from the RT-PCR reads in MiXCR, one entry per CDR3 protein. The repertoire holds 550,000 to 600,000 distinct CDR3 sequences, 12% seen once, with roughly a tenth in the top ten. This sample is drawn from a study of response to subunit inactivated influenza vaccine. Study results and caveats: A suggestion made by the authors is that each seasonal influenza vaccination recruits few new T cells.

The J gene is TRBJ2-1, the V gene TRBV5-1, with TRBD1 matching 10 bases. The receptor was isolated from a man aged 45-60 years who received an inactivated influenza vaccine. The material sequenced was PBMCs from blood, taken on the day of vaccination. Written as DNA, the CDR3 is TGCGCCAGCAGCGGAGGACAGGGGGTGCCCAATGAGCAGTTCTTC. Translated: CASSGGQGVPNEQFF.